Below, one TCR beta chain is given with its context. Its antigen is not known. Germline assignment: CDR1 DFQATT and CDR2 SNEGSKA (reference sequence). The junction had 8 bases not matched to a gene; V was cut back by 6 bases and J by 5 bases. This CDR3 has 14 residues. TCRdb independently ran MiXCR on the 5' RACE reads; one entry per CDR3 protein. In the table there are roughly 250,000 distinct CDR3 sequences, less than 20% of which are singletons. These data come from a study of T-cell memory formation after mild COVID-19. In the study overall: TCR clusters largely stayed donor specific.

Study findings and constraints: There were some responding clones in pre-infection memory, which suggested that cross-reactive memory had joined. Researchers report contracting CD4+ clones mostly in CM and EM, with CD8+ clones in EMRA. Clones contracting day 15 to 85 were balanced CD4/CD8; later expanders leaned CD4+.

This receptor was obtained from a man between 18 and 35 years old who had mild COVID-19 (a few samples of this study predate the infection). Cell type and time point are not known. The V gene is TRBV20-1, the J gene TRBJ2-3, with 10 nucleotides matching TRBD2. Input material: PBMCs or a T cell subset sorted from them (not recorded which). Here the CDR3 reads CSASGGASGDTQYF. CDR3 nucleotides: TGCAGTGCAAGCGGGGGGGCGAGTGGAGATACGCAGTATTTT.